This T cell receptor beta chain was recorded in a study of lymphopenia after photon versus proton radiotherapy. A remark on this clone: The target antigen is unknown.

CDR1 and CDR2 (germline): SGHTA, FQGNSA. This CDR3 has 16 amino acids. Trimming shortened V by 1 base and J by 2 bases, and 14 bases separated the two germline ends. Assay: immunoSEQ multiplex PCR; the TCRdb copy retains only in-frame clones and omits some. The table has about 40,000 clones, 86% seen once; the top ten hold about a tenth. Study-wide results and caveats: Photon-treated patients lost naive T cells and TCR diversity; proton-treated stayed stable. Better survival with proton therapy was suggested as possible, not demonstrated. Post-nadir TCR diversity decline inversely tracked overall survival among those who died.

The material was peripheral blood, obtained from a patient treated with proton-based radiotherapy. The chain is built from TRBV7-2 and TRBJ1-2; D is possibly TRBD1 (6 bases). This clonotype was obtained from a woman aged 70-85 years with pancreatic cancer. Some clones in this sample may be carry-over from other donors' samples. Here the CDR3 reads CASSLVSGGANYGYTF. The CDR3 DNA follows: TGTGCCAGCAGCTTAGTCTCCGGGGGCGCGAACTATGGCTACACCTTC.